The 11 T cell receptor beta chains in this list originate from one sample, sequenced in a study of blood T cell repertoires in COVID-19. Assay: immunoSEQ multiplex PCR; the TCRdb copy retains only in-frame clones and omits some. The repertoire holds a few hundred thousand clones, approximately 80% seen once, with about 7.7% in the top ten. Material: PBMCs or T cells enriched from blood (not recorded which). Receptors were obtained from a woman in her thirties or forties with acute COVID-19.

The chain combines TRBV2 with TRBJ2-5; D gene unclear. The CDR3 consists of 12 residues. Germline CDR1 SNHLY, CDR2 FYNNEI. V lost 7 bases and J lost 2, with 8 bases in between. The CDR3: CASTQIQETQYF. Written as DNA, the CDR3 is TGTGCCAGCACGCAGATTCAAGAGACCCAGTACTTC.

Here the CDR3 reads CASSLGHGELFF. The CDR3 coding sequence is TGTGCCAGCAGCTTAGGCCACGGGGAGCTGTTTTTT. The chain joins TRBV7-3 to TRBJ2-2; D ambiguous. Germline loops: CDR1 SGHTA, CDR2 FQGTGA. The ends were cut back, 2 bases at V and 7 bases at J, with 5 bases in the middle. CDR3 size: 12 residues.

V gene TRBV28 combines with J gene TRBJ1-5; 8 bases are a match to TRBD1. The V segment lost 4 bases and the J segment 6 bases; nucleotides outside the gene matches: 17. Per germline, CDR1 MDHEN and CDR2 SYDVKM. This CDR3 has 18 residues. The CDR3 protein is CASSYATQGVDVAQPQHF. CDR3 nucleotides: TGTGCCAGCAGTTACGCCACACAGGGGGTGGATGTGGCTCAGCCCCAGCATTTT.

This clone was observed a handful of times. The chain couples TRBV5-1 to TRBJ1-4, with D possibly being TRBD1 (6 bases). The V end lost 4 bases, the J end lost 0 bases, and 10 bases lay between the germline ends. Germline V CDR1 and CDR2: SGHRS, YFSETQ. The CDR3 extends over 15 amino acids. The CDR3 spells CASSVGTSTNEKLFF. In DNA, the CDR3 is TGCGCCAGCAGCGTGGGGACATCAACTAATGAAAAACTGTTTTTT.

The V gene is TRBV7-9, the J gene TRBJ1-4; D is uncertain. The CDR3 consists of 17 residues. V gave up 4 bases and J gave up 7 bases, with 22 bases separating them. From germline, CDR1 is SEHNR and CDR2 FQNEAQ (reference sequence). In DNA form, the CDR3 reads TGTGCCAGCAGCTCCACCGGAGACTTGATATTGGGTGAAAAACTGTTTTTT. Amino acids: CASSSTGDLILGEKLFF.

The V call is TRBV6-5, the J call TRBJ1-5; TRBD1 agrees at 8 bases. Germline V gene sequence: CDR1 MNHEY, CDR2 SVGAGI. The CDR3 spans 14 residues. The junction had 5 bases not matched to a gene; V was cut back by 2 bases and J by 8 bases. The CDR3 spells CASSYQKQGEPQHF. In nucleotides, the CDR3 is TGTGCCAGCAGTTACCAAAAACAGGGGGAGCCCCAGCATTTT.

V usage is TRBV6-4 and J usage is TRBJ2-7; 10 positions agree with TRBD2. Per the germline V gene, CDR1 is MRHNA and CDR2 is SNTAGT. V was clipped by 5 bases and J by 1 base; unmatched bases: 5. The CDR3 totals 15 residues. This chain's CDR3 is CASSSLAGASYEQYF. In DNA, the CDR3 is TGTGCCAGCAGTTCCCTAGCGGGAGCGTCCTACGAGCAGTACTTC.

The rearrangement uses TRBV28 and TRBJ1-1; 9 bases fit TRBD1. The CDR3 length is 15 residues. CDR1 and CDR2 from the germline V gene are MDHEN and SYDVKM. Trimming at V came to 11 bases and at J to 4 bases, leaving 14 bases not matched to a gene. The CDR3 loop is CAAIETGGTGTEAFF. The CDR3 region has the DNA TGTGCCGCTATCGAGACAGGGGGAACCGGCACTGAAGCTTTCTTT. Variable domain in full (rest from reference TRBV28 and TRBJ1-1): DVKVTQSSRYLVKRTGEKVFLECVQDMDHENMFWYRQDPGLGLRLIYFSYDVKMKEKGDIPEGYSVSREKKERFSLILESASTNQTSMYLCAAIETGGTGTEAFFGQGTRLTVV.

The V and J genes are TRBV19 and TRBJ2-2, with D possibly TRBD1 on 5 matching bases. Germline assignment: CDR1 LNHDA and CDR2 SQIVND (reference sequence). The CDR3 extends over 14 amino acids. Trimming stripped 7 bases from V and 5 bases from J, with 14 bases between. For the CDR3, the DNA is TGTGCCAGTAAGGGCAGGGTAGAAACCGGGGAGCTGTTTTTT. This sequence encodes CASKGRVETGELFF. The variable domain in full, completed from reference TRBV19 and TRBJ2-2, reads DGGITQSPKYLFRKEGQNVTLSCEQNLNHDAMYWYRQDPGQGLRLIYYSQIVNDFQKGDIAEGYSVSREKKESFPLTVTSAQKNPTAFYLCASKGRVETGELFFGEGSRLTVL.

The chain carries TRBV11-3 and TRBJ2-1; D is possibly TRBD2 (5 bases). Germline CDR1 is SGHNT and CDR2 is YENEEA. The CDR3 sequence is 13 residues long. V was clipped by 5 bases and J by 7 bases, with 12 bases between them. The CDR3 region has the DNA TGTGCCAGCAGCCGATCGGGGAGTAATGAGCAGTTCTTC. It codes for CASSRSGSNEQFF.

The J gene is TRBJ1-3, the V gene TRBV18; D possibly corresponds to TRBD1 (5 bases). CDR3 length: 15 amino acids. V lost 0 bases and J lost 4, with 10 bases in between. CDR1 KGHSH and CDR2 LQKENI come from the germline V gene. The CDR3 nucleotides are TGTGCCAGCTCACCACCAGGGGCTTTCGGAAACACCATATATTTT. It codes for CASSPPGAFGNTIYF.